This entry lists 18 T cell receptor beta chains sequenced from one sample in a study of blood T cell repertoires in COVID-19. Repertoires were generated with immunoSEQ multiplex PCR, while TCRdb's copy carries only in-frame clones and drops some. This table holds about 420,000 clones, about 87% found once. Specimen: peripheral blood. The receptors stem from a man younger than 30 with COVID-19, enrolled during active disease.

As for this clone: This could be a read error, since a much larger clone is one nucleotide away. Within the sample, other DNA sequences also encode this same CDR3. The V call is TRBV27, the J call TRBJ2-7; 13 nucleotides agree with TRBD2. Germline V gives CDR1 MNHEY, CDR2 SMNVEV (reference sequence). This CDR3 comprises 15 residues. The ends lost 5 bases at V and 0 bases at J; junction bases unmatched: 1. CDR3 region: CASSGTSGTSYEQYF. The CDR3 nucleotides are TGTGCCAGCAGTGGGACTAGCGGGACCTCCTACGAGCAGTACTTC.

V is TRBV7-9 and J is TRBJ2-2; the D gene is possibly TRBD2 (5 bases). The V and J ends lost 3 bases and 2 bases respectively, with 7 bases between them. CDR1 SEHNR and CDR2 FQNEAQ come from the germline V gene (reference sequence). The CDR3 contains 14 residues. CDR3 sequence: CASSFGLNTGELFF. For the CDR3, the DNA is TGTGCCAGCAGCTTCGGACTTAACACCGGGGAGCTGTTTTTT. The full variable domain, its missing parts supplied by reference TRBV7-9 and TRBJ2-2, is DTGVSQNPRHKITKRGQNVTFRCDPISEHNRLYWYRQTLGQGPEFLTYFQNEAQLEKSRLLSDRFSAERPKGSFSTLEIQRTEQGDSAMYLCASSFGLNTGELFFGEGSRLTVL.

The V gene is TRBV5-4, the J gene TRBJ2-7, with TRBD1 matching over 8 bases. The CDR3 consists of 16 residues. V was clipped by 3 bases and J by 1 base; unmatched bases: 9. Germline assignment: CDR1 SGHNT and CDR2 YYREEE (reference sequence). DNA of the CDR3: TGTGCCAGCAGCTCAGGGGGCAGGGAGAGGTCCTACGAGCAGTACTTC. Residues: CASSSGGRERSYEQYF.

This rearrangement joins TRBV5-1 to TRBJ2-5; 11 bases align to TRBD1. Germline CDR1 reads SGHRS; CDR2 reads YFSETQ. V was clipped by 4 bases and J by 3 bases; unmatched bases: 5. The CDR3 runs to 15 residues. The CDR3 loop is CASSEPGQGEETQYF. CDR3 nucleotide sequence: TGCGCCAGCAGCGAGCCGGGACAGGGGGAAGAGACCCAGTACTTC.

The rearrangement uses TRBV7-8 and TRBJ2-3; no definite D call. The CDR3 is made up of 15 amino acids. Germline CDR1 reads SGHVS; CDR2 reads FQNEAQ. V lost 5 bases and J 5 bases, leaving 17 bases between the germline ends. The CDR3 protein is CASSPGPGRGDTQYF. For the CDR3, the DNA is TGTGCCAGCAGCCCCGGCCCGGGTCGTGGAGATACGCAGTATTTT.

This chain uses TRBV19 with TRBJ2-3; D might be TRBD2 (6 bases). Germline-derived CDR1 and CDR2 are LNHDA and SQIVND (reference sequence). V lost 8 bases to trimming and J lost 3 bases, with 18 bases between them. The CDR3 is 15 amino acids. The CDR3 sequence: CASGNNRGMTDTQYF. The CDR3 nucleotides are TGTGCCAGTGGAAATAATCGGGGGATGACAGATACGCAGTATTTT.

The chain is built from TRBV29-1 and TRBJ2-7; a weak D match, TRBD2 (5 bases). Trimming removed 4 bases from V and 3 bases from J, with 22 bases in between. This CDR3 spans 16 amino acids. Germline lookup yields CDR1 SQVTM and CDR2 ANQGSEA. The CDR3 is CSVAGLNSRTGYEQYF. DNA for the CDR3: TGCAGCGTTGCGGGGTTGAACTCTCGAACGGGCTACGAGCAGTACTTC.

The chain joins TRBV7-2 to TRBJ2-7; D perhaps matches TRBD2 (5 bases). V dropped 6 bases and J dropped 3 bases, with 18 bases sitting between them. This CDR3 comprises 15 residues. In germline, CDR1 is SGHTA, CDR2 FQGNSA. CDR3 protein: CASRQTAQTNYEQYF. The CDR3 nucleotides are TGTGCCAGCAGACAAACAGCCCAGACTAACTACGAGCAGTACTTC.

The chain employs TRBV18 and TRBJ2-2, with 16 nucleotides matching TRBD2. The CDR3 spans 19 residues. The V and J ends lost 7 bases and 0 bases, in that order; junction bases with no gene match: 8. Per the germline V gene, CDR1 is KGHSH and CDR2 is LQKENI. The CDR3 is CASFPPGLAGGPNTGELFF. The CDR3 DNA reads TGTGCCAGCTTTCCTCCGGGACTAGCGGGAGGGCCGAACACCGGGGAGCTGTTTTTT.

Turning to this clone: Sequence at one end of the junction differs from germline and may be a read error. CDR3 sequence: CANSLPGQGGTEQYF. As DNA, the CDR3 is TGTGCCAACAGCTTGCCGGGACAGGGGGGGACCGAGCAGTACTTC. V is TRBV5-4 and J is TRBJ2-7; 11 bases agree with TRBD1. The CDR3 runs 15 residues. Germline values: CDR1 SGHNT, CDR2 YYREEE (reference sequence).

The gene calls are TRBV3-1 (or the pseudogene TRBV3-2) and TRBJ2-2; tentatively, D is TRBD1 (6 bases). The CDR3 runs 15 residues. The V gene lost 1 base and the J gene lost 13 bases, with 19 bases spanning the gap. Germline CDR1 LGHDT, CDR2 YNNKEL (reference sequence). Here the CDR3 DNA reads TGTGCCAGCAGCCAAGGGGTAGCAGGGGACGCCGGGCTGTTTTTT. Encoded protein: CASSQGVAGDAGLFF.

The chain uses TRBV29-1 and TRBJ1-5; no clear D. Per the germline V gene, CDR1 is SQVTM and CDR2 is ANQGSEA. Trimming left V 7 bases short and J 1 base short, with 8 bases between. This CDR3 is 12 amino acids long. CDR3 region: CSGERSNQPQHF. CDR3 bases: TGCAGCGGAGAGCGCAGCAATCAGCCCCAGCATTTT.

The chain joins TRBV7-9 to TRBJ1-1; TRBD1 matches 9 bases. The junction had 13 bases not matched to a gene; V was cut back by 3 bases and J by 5 bases. The CDR3 is 17 residues long. The germline V gene encodes CDR1 SEHNR and CDR2 FQNEAQ (reference sequence). The CDR3 sequence is CASSLSENRGRGTEAFF. CDR3 DNA: TGTGCCAGCAGCTTGTCGGAGAACAGGGGGCGCGGGACTGAAGCTTTCTTT.

This chain joins TRBV11-2 and TRBJ1-4; possible D gene TRBD1, 5 bases. The V end was cut by 2 bases, the J end by 11 bases, with 12 bases between. The CDR3 extends over 13 amino acids. Germline V gene data show CDR1 as SGHAT and CDR2 as FQNNGV. The CDR3 DNA reads as TGTGCCAGCAGCTTACAAGGGAGGGACAAACTGTTTTTT. Protein sequence: CASSLQGRDKLFF.

This chain links TRBV3-1 (or the pseudogene TRBV3-2) with TRBJ1-1; TRBD1 matches at 9 bases. This CDR3 has 16 residues. From germline, CDR1 is LGHDT and CDR2 YNNKEL (reference sequence). V shed 2 bases and J 5 bases; nucleotides not matched to a gene: 9. The chain's CDR3 is CASSQWDRVGDTEAFF. The CDR3 coding sequence is TGTGCCAGCAGCCAATGGGACAGGGTGGGGGATACTGAAGCTTTCTTT.

This chain connects TRBV4-1 to TRBJ1-1; tentative D call: TRBD1 (6 bases). The CDR3 contains 13 residues. Trimming removed 5 bases at V and 11 bases at J, with 18 bases between. Germline V gives CDR1 MGHRA, CDR2 YSYEKL. The CDR3 protein is CASSEQGGNAAFF. The CDR3 DNA reads as TGCGCCAGCAGCGAACAGGGTGGTAATGCCGCTTTCTTT.

The chain couples TRBV12-3 or TRBV12-4 to TRBJ2-7; a weak D match, TRBD1 (6 bases). Trimming cost V 6 bases and J 6 bases, with 12 bases left between them. The CDR3 is made up of 12 amino acids. The CDR3 sequence: CASREQGREQYF. The DNA of the CDR3 is TGTGCCAGCAGGGAACAGGGACGCGAGCAGTACTTC.

The chain has TRBV25-1 and TRBJ2-1; 13 bases map to TRBD2. The V gene's germline CDR1 is MGHDK and CDR2 SYGVNS. The junction had 3 bases not matched to a gene; V was cut back by 3 bases and J by 7 bases. The CDR3 sequence is 15 residues long. CDR3 sequence reads: CASSDMTSGRNEQFF. The CDR3 DNA is TGTGCCAGCAGTGATATGACTAGCGGGAGGAATGAGCAGTTCTTC.